This entry describes one T cell receptor (beta chain). Its antigen is currently not known. Base qualities were left out, and no much larger clone turns up one base away. The CDR3 regions of human TCRbeta chains were analyzed by immunosequencing. As for how the authors treated the data: Repertoire TCRs were checked for matches against a reference library of SARS-CoV-2-specific TCRs that had been generated using the MIRA antigen-specificity platform. Breadth meant the fraction of unique TCRs that were SARS-CoV-2-associated, whereas depth meant the fraction of total T cells that were SARS-CoV-2-associated. Using the MIRA data, every spike-specific TCR was mapped to the spike region that the TCR reacted to and assigned to either a CD4 or a CD8 class. Log10-transformed breadth and depth values were compared by one-way ANOVA with Sidak's multiple comparisons tests. TCRdb took this table from immuneACCESS and kept in-frame rearrangements with V and J called. Such tables lack part of the clones; where checked against another copy, unresolved V genes explain under half of the gap, and the rest is unexplained. Clone size and the V and J calls come from that table; the DNA yielded D and trimming. This sample gives some 170,000 clones in total; approximately 90% of them show up just once. The ten biggest clones cover around 2.6% of the sample.

Taken with the paper, the label for time point translates to: baseline before first vaccination. Vaccinee samples came from UK trials COV001 and COV002, including a single-blind randomized controlled phase 2/3 trial of AZD1222 (ChAdOx1 nCoV-19) in healthy adults. For TCRbeta chain sequencing, PBMC samples were collected from trial participants at day 0 and at day 28 after the second dose. Spanning cysteine to phenylalanine, the CDR3 consists of 15 amino acids. Left in the record is the CDR3 DNA by itself, 45 bases read in frame from the first base. From a lookup of the germline V gene, CDR1 and CDR2 are SGHAT and FQNNGV. Trimming at the junction amounts to 2 bases on V and 0 bases on J, and the germline ends lie 10 bases apart. These data come from a study of T cell responses to AZD1222 COVID-19 vaccine (dated by TCRdb to about 2021). Regarding the complete study: AZD1222 recipients with second doses at about 4 weeks or about 12 weeks were pooled, because spike-specific TCR depth and breadth did not differ between schedules. Trial participants were enrolled into age subgroups of 18-55, 56-69 and 70-plus years, which contained around 150, 29 and 61 TCR-sequenced participants, respectively. A total of just over 230 trial participants underwent TCR sequencing, of whom around 210 had received two doses of AZD1222 and 26 had received two doses of the MenACWY control vaccine. Paper-wide results and their limitations: Conclusions about previously exposed vaccinees are limited because only six or seven AZD1222 recipients were SARS-CoV-2 seropositive at baseline. The 56-69-year group was small, and its depth increase did not reach significance, likely because of low power. Participants were mostly white British, with more females than males. The authors suggested clonal diversity may have been underestimated. Because no day 14 peak-response samples were available, the repertoires could be characterized only after the peak T cell response. Vaccine-associated CD4 TCRs spanned the whole spike protein, with dominant responses in regions 160-218 and 743-854. After two AZD1222 doses, both the breadth and the depth of spike-specific TCRs were significantly higher than at day 0 and than in MenACWY recipients. Epitopes outside the regions mutated in the B.1.351 and B.1.1.7 variants were reportedly recognized by nearly half of the unique spike-specific TCRs.

Here the chain combines TRBV11-2 and TRBJ2-5, with TRBD2 as a weak D call on 5 bases. The receptor was derived from an adult in good health. The sample consisted of peripheral blood, taken on day 0 of AZD1222 vaccination. The nucleotide sequence is TGTGCCAGCAGCTTAACGGGATCGTACCAAGAGACCCAGTACTTC. This sequence encodes CASSLTGSYQETQYF.